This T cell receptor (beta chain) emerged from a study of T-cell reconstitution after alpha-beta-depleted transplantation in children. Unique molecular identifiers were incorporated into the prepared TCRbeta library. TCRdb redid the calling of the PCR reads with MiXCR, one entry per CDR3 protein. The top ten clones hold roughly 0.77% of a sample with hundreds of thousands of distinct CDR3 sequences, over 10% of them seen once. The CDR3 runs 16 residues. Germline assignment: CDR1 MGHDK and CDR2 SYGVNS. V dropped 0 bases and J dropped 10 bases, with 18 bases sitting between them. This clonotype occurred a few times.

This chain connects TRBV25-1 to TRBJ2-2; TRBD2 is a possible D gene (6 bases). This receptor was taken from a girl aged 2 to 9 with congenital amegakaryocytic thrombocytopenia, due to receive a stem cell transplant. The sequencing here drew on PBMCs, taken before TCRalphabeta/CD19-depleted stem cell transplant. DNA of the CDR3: TGTGCCAGCAGTGAATACCGGGAGCACCGGGGAGCGGAGCTGTTTTTT. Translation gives CASSEYREHRGAELFF.